This TCR beta chain is from a study of regulatory T cells in long-lasting Graves disease. Study-level information: Positive TSH receptor antibodies alongside over 5 years of antithyroid drugs were what marked Graves' disease as persistent. The study, taken as a whole, reports: Under persistent disease, TRBV28, TRBJ1-2 and TRBJ2-5 were used preferentially.

Looked up from germline, CDR1 is MNHEY and CDR2 is SVGEGT. The length of the CDR3 is 13 residues. Trimming shortened V by 2 bases and J by 4 bases, and 9 bases separated the two germline ends. Time point described: persistent/refractory GD, antithyroid drugs over 5 years with positive TRAb. Researchers made the TCR library from RNA that was extracted from PBMCs. Researchers made TCR beta libraries by using iRepertoire HTBI primers and running Arm-PCR on CDR3 regions. Via MiXCR, TCRdb re-called the multiplex PCR reads, giving one row per CDR3 protein. This sample has a few hundred thousand distinct CDR3 sequences; less than 25% occur once, and the top ten carry approximately 26%. With respect to this clonotype: Its antigen is not identified.

The TCR sequence derives from a female donor with Graves disease. The chain has TRBV6-2 or TRBV6-3 and TRBJ2-7, with TRBD1 as a possible D gene (5 bases). The specimen was peripheral blood mononuclear cells (PBMCs), collected when the disease was refractory, from a patient treated with antithyroid drugs. As DNA, the CDR3 is TGTGCCAGCAGTTACGGATCAGGGTACGAGCAGTACTTC. Its protein is CASSYGSGYEQYF.